This T cell receptor (beta chain) was obtained from a study of blood T cell repertoires in COVID-19. The repertoire was sequenced with immunoSEQ multiplex PCR; TCRdb's copy has only in-frame clones and lacks some. This table holds around 200,000 clones, 85% to 90% found once. Trimming removed 6 bases from V and 5 bases from J, with 14 bases in between. Germline V lookup: CDR1 MNHEY, CDR2 SVGAGI. This CDR3 is built from 14 residues. The sequence derives from a man in his fifties or sixties who had recovered from COVID-19. The source material was peripheral blood. V is TRBV6-5 and J is TRBJ1-5; maybe TRBD1 (6 bases). CDR3 sequence reads: CASRGTGYYQPQHF. Written as DNA, the CDR3 is TGTGCCAGCAGGGGAACAGGGTATTATCAGCCCCAGCATTTT.